The entry below describes one TCR beta chain. This specimen belongs to a study of blood T cell repertoires in COVID-19. Overall study: Both acute and convalescent COVID-19 samples were obtained from the United States, Italy and Spain. Sources were T cells, B-cell-depleted T cells, or PBMCs; the material itself was cDNA or gDNA.

V lost 1 base, J lost 5 bases, and 9 bases lay in between. The germline V gene has CDR1 LGHNT and CDR2 FRNRAP. The CDR3 is 14 residues long. Per the study methods: For nucleated cells, counts were estimated from reference gene primer amplification. Only in-frame clones appear in the TCRdb table, and some are missing; sequencing was by immunoSEQ multiplex PCR. V and J calls and clone size come straight from that table; D and trimming were deduced from the DNA. The profile shows over 200,000 clones, more than 70% of them singletons. The chain employs TRBV12-5 and TRBJ2-1; maybe TRBD2 (5 bases). The sequencing input was peripheral blood. The clonotype comes from an older woman with acute or convalescent COVID-19. The CDR3 loop is CASGLGIGDNEQFF. As DNA, the CDR3 is TGTGCTAGTGGTTTGGGAATCGGGGACAATGAGCAGTTCTTC.